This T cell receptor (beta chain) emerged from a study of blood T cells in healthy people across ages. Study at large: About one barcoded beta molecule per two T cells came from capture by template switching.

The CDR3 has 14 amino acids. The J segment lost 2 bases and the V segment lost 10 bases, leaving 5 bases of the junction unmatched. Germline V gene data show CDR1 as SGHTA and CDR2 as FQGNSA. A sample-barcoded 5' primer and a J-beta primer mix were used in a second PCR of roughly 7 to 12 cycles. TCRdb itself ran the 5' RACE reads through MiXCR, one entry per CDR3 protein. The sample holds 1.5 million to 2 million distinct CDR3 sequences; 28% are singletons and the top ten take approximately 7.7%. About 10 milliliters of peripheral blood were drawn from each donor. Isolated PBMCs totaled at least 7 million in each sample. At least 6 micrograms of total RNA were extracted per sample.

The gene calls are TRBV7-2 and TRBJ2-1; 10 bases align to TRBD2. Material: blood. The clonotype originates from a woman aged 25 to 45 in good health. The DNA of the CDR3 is TGTGCCATCCTCGGACTAGCGGCCTACAATGAGCAGTTCTTC. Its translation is CAILGLAAYNEQFF.